The 29 T cell receptor beta chains in this list originate from one sample, sequenced in a study of response to subunit inactivated influenza vaccine. TCRdb ran MiXCR on the RT-PCR reads and lists one entry per CDR3 protein. In the table there are about 540,000 distinct CDR3 sequences, 20% to 25% of which are singletons. The same data also went into a second study, on T cells expressing NK-cell markers. As that report states: In generating TCR beta cDNA, 5'RACE template switching with UMIs was used.

The sequencing here drew on CD4+ T cells sorted from PBMCs, taken 11 to 12 days after vaccination. These receptors all stem from a man aged 50 to 60 who received an inactivated influenza vaccine.

This clonotype has only a few counts. V usage is TRBV5-1 and J usage is TRBJ2-5, with 8 positions matching TRBD1. J lost 5 bases, V lost 6 bases, and 12 bases had no gene match. CDR3 length: 15 amino acids. The germline gives CDR1 SGHRS, CDR2 YFSETQ. The CDR3 DNA sequence: TGCGCCAGCACCAAAGCAGGGGGCGCGGGGGAGACCCAGTACTTC. Translation gives CASTKAGGAGETQYF.

The chain has TRBV20-1 and TRBJ2-5; TRBD2 matches 9 bases. With V trimmed by 4 bases and J by 4 bases, 13 bases remained unmatched. Per germline, CDR1 DFQATT and CDR2 SNEGSKA (reference sequence). The CDR3 is 16 residues long. In nucleotides, the CDR3 is TGCAGTGCTATCGGGTTGGCTAGCGGGATCCCAGAGACCCAGTACTTC. As protein: CSAIGLASGIPETQYF.

This clonotype appeared a few times. The V and J genes are TRBV5-1 and TRBJ2-1; perhaps D is TRBD1 or TRBD2 (6 bases each). V gave up 3 bases and J gave up 3 bases, with 10 bases separating them. The CDR3 loop spans 14 amino acids. Germline CDR1 is SGHRS and CDR2 is YFSETQ. The CDR3 loop reads CASSSGGVYNEQFF. CDR3 in DNA: TGCGCCAGCAGCTCCGGGGGCGTCTACAATGAGCAGTTCTTC.

V usage is TRBV4-1 and J usage is TRBJ1-5; weak D call: TRBD1 (6 bases). The CDR3 consists of 15 residues. V was clipped by 2 bases and J by 7 bases, with 15 bases between them. Germline assignment: CDR1 MGHRA and CDR2 YSYEKL. CDR3 nucleotides: TGCGCCAGCAGCCAAAGCGGGCAGGGGAGCCAGCCCCAGCATTTT. Encoded protein: CASSQSGQGSQPQHF.

This clonotype has more than one count but fewer than ten. The chain uses TRBV13 and TRBJ1-6, with D possibly being TRBD1 (5 bases). The CDR3 is 12 residues long. Trimming took 2 bases from V and 9 from J, leaving 5 bases between them. Germline V gene sequence: CDR1 PRHDT, CDR2 FYEKMQ (reference sequence). CDR3 protein: CASSLQGSPLHF. CDR3 DNA sequence: TGTGCCAGCAGCTTACAGGGTTCACCCCTCCACTTT. The full variable domain, completed using reference TRBV13 and TRBJ1-6, is AAGVIQSPRHLIKEKRETATLKCYPIPRHDTVYWYQQGPGQDPQFLISFYEKMQSDKGSIPDRFSAQQFSDYHSELNMSSLELGDSALYFCASSLQGSPLHFGNGTRLTVT.

The chain joins TRBV10-2 to TRBJ2-7; unclear D gene. This CDR3 spans 14 amino acids. The V gene lost 4 bases and the J gene lost 2 bases, with 12 bases spanning the gap. Germline V gives CDR1 WSHSY, CDR2 SAAADI. The CDR3: CASSASSGPYEQYF. CDR3 in DNA: TGCGCCAGCAGTGCCAGTTCCGGGCCCTACGAGCAGTACTTC.

There are a few counts of this clonotype. The chain combines TRBV12-3 or TRBV12-4 with TRBJ2-2; 8 bases are a match to TRBD1. V gave up 7 bases and J gave up 7 bases; unmatched junction bases: 14. The CDR3 runs 16 residues. CDR3 amino acids: CASNGQGSGLGGELFF. In DNA, the CDR3 is TGTGCCAGCAACGGACAGGGAAGTGGGTTAGGCGGGGAGCTGTTTTTT.

Concerning this clonotype: At one boundary the junction diverges from the germline segment, which might be a read error. The V call is TRBV5-1, the J call TRBJ2-3, with D perhaps TRBD2 (9 bases). The CDR3 covers 15 residues. Looked up from germline, CDR1 is SGHRS and CDR2 is YFSETQ. The CDR3 loop is CASSGGQGLAGTPHF. In DNA form, the CDR3 reads TGCGCCAGCAGCGGCGGACAGGGCCTAGCGGGGACCCCGCATTTT.

This chain links TRBV10-3 with TRBJ2-1, with TRBD1 matching 7 bases. Trimming removed 2 bases from V and 4 bases from J; junction bases left unmatched: 5. The CDR3 extends over 15 amino acids. The germline V gene has CDR1 ENHRY and CDR2 SYGVKD. The CDR3 nucleotides read TGTGCCATCAGTGAGCAGGGGGACCGGTACAATGAGCAGTTCTTC. Translating gives CAISEQGDRYNEQFF.

In this sample, this clonotype turned up a few times. The chain couples TRBV11-2 to TRBJ2-2; D might be TRBD1 (6 bases). Trimming took off 1 base at V and 5 bases at J, with 23 bases between the two ends. CDR1 is SGHAT, CDR2 FQNNGV, per germline. This CDR3 contains 19 residues. CDR3 residues: CASSLVTSRGWDTTGELFF. For the CDR3, the DNA is TGTGCCAGCAGCTTAGTGACGTCCCGGGGTTGGGACACTACCGGGGAGCTGTTTTTT. Combining the CDR3 with reference TRBV11-2 and TRBJ2-2 gives the whole variable domain EAGVAQSPRYKIIEKRQSVAFWCNPISGHATLYWYQQILGQGPKLLIQFQNNGVVDDSQLPKDRFSAERLKGVDSTLKIQPAKLEDSAVYLCASSLVTSRGWDTTGELFFGEGSRLTVL.

J is TRBJ2-1 and V is TRBV7-9, with TRBD2 matching 8 bases. The CDR3 extends over 16 amino acids. CDR1 and CDR2 from the germline V gene are SEHNR and FQNEAQ (reference sequence). Trimming removed 1 base from V and 7 bases from J; junction bases left unmatched: 9. This chain's CDR3 is CASSLDEKRGINEQFF. The DNA for the CDR3 is TGTGCCAGCAGCTTAGATGAAAAGCGGGGGATAAATGAGCAGTTCTTC.

This chain links TRBV7-2 with TRBJ2-1; D may be TRBD2 (7 bases). The germline V gene has CDR1 SGHTA and CDR2 FQGNSA. The V gene lost 1 base and the J gene lost 7 bases, with 14 bases spanning the gap. The length of the CDR3 is 15 residues. CDR3 in amino acids: CASSLVAGAGNEQFF. The CDR3 DNA is TGTGCCAGCAGCTTAGTGGCGGGGGCTGGAAATGAGCAGTTCTTC.

This chain connects TRBV4-2 to TRBJ1-5; the match to TRBD1 covers 9 bases. V lost 2 bases to trimming and J lost 5 bases; unmatched junction nucleotides: 4. The CDR3 is 15 amino acids. CDR1 and CDR2 from the germline V gene are LGHNA and YNFKEQ. The CDR3 DNA is TGTGCCAGCAGCCAAAAAGACAGGGGGGATCAGCCCCAGCATTTT. Protein: CASSQKDRGDQPQHF.

This chain links TRBV6-1 with TRBJ2-5; 9 nucleotides match TRBD2. Per germline, CDR1 MNHNS and CDR2 SASEGT. The CDR3 loop spans 15 amino acids. The ends lost 2 bases at V and 0 bases at J; junction bases unmatched: 1. The CDR3 reads CASSEIAGDQETQYF. CDR3 sequence (DNA): TGTGCCAGCAGTGAAATAGCGGGAGACCAAGAGACCCAGTACTTC.

Ten or more counts support this clonotype. The CDR3 sequence: CSVVQFPPYEQYF. The CDR3 coding sequence is TGCAGCGTTGTTCAGTTCCCACCCTACGAGCAGTACTTC. The rearrangement uses TRBV29-1 and TRBJ2-7, with D uncertain. Trimming took 4 bases from V and 2 from J, leaving 12 bases between them. The CDR3 runs 13 residues. The germline CDR1 and CDR2 sequences are SQVTM and ANQGSEA.

This clonotype has a handful of counts. This chain joins TRBV2 and TRBJ2-1; TRBD2 matches at 13 bases. The CDR3 has 14 residues. After removal of 6 bases from V and 8 bases from J, the junction contained 4 bases not matched to a gene. The germline CDR1 and CDR2 sequences are SNHLY and FYNNEI. CDR3 coding DNA: TGTGCCAGCAGGGAGACTAGCGGGGGGTATGAGCAGTTCTTC. It yields the protein CASRETSGGYEQFF.

This clonotype was counted a few times. The chain is built from TRBV24-1 and TRBJ2-5; 9 bases match TRBD1. The V segment lost 0 bases and the J segment 3 bases; nucleotides outside the gene matches: 1. This CDR3 spans 15 amino acids. In germline, CDR1 is KGHDR, CDR2 SFDVKD. The CDR3 protein is CATSDLGTGKETQYF. In DNA form, the CDR3 reads TGTGCCACCAGTGATTTGGGGACAGGGAAAGAGACCCAGTACTTC.

CDR3 DNA sequence: TGTGCCAGCAGCCGAGCAGGGACGGCGGGGGAGCAGTACTTC. Encoded protein: CASSRAGTAGEQYF. The J gene is TRBJ2-7, the V gene TRBV7-2; D possibly corresponds to TRBD2 (6 bases). V dropped 5 bases and J dropped 7 bases, with 18 bases sitting between them. The CDR3 runs to 14 residues. Germline loops: CDR1 SGHTA, CDR2 FQGNSA.

In this sample, this clonotype turned up a few times. The chain recombines TRBV6-1 with TRBJ1-2, with D perhaps matching TRBD1 (6 bases). This CDR3 contains 13 residues. Trimming shortened V by 11 bases and J by 5 bases, and 18 bases separated the two germline ends. Germline CDR1 is MNHNS and CDR2 is SASEGT. The CDR3 DNA follows: TGTGCCTCAAATGTCAGGGGAGGGTATGGCTACACCTTC. It specifies CASNVRGGYGYTF.

There are a few counts of this clonotype. The chain joins TRBV19 to TRBJ2-1, with TRBD2 matching over 13 bases. The V gene's germline CDR1 is LNHDA and CDR2 SQIVND (reference sequence). Trimming took 4 bases from V and 6 from J; bases not matched to a gene: 9. The CDR3 contains 17 residues. The DNA for the CDR3 is TGTGCCAGTAGTACCGCGGGACTAGCGGGAAAAGTCAATGAGCAGTTCTTC. Amino acids: CASSTAGLAGKVNEQFF.

J is TRBJ2-7 and V is TRBV6-1; 7 bases map to TRBD1. Germline V gives CDR1 MNHNS, CDR2 SASEGT. The V segment lost 2 bases and the J segment 4 bases; nucleotides outside the gene matches: 8. The CDR3 is made up of 15 amino acids. CDR3 loop: CASSEMVTGLYEQYF. The DNA of the CDR3 is TGTGCCAGCAGTGAAATGGTGACAGGGTTGTACGAGCAGTACTTC.

This clonotype was seen a few times. V is TRBV28 and J is TRBJ1-2, with D uncertain. Germline assignment: CDR1 MDHEN and CDR2 SYDVKM. There are 15 residues in the CDR3. V lost 3 bases and J 7 bases, leaving 18 bases between the germline ends. DNA for the CDR3: TGTGCCAGCAGTTTTCAACTCCTTTCTTCGACTGGCTACACCTTC. Its translation: CASSFQLLSSTGYTF.

V and J are TRBV4-3 and TRBJ1-2; D remains ambiguous. This CDR3 is 15 amino acids long. Germline CDR1 LGHNA, CDR2 YSLEER. With 1 base removed from V and 1 base from J, the gap between germline ends came to 10 bases. The CDR3 DNA is TGCGCCAGCAGCCAAGGTTGGGGAGATAACTATGGCTACACCTTC. Translation gives CASSQGWGDNYGYTF.

CDR3 sequence: CASSFTTASYGYTF. CDR3 bases: TGTGCCAGCAGTTTTACGACAGCCTCCTATGGCTACACCTTC. V and J are TRBV28 and TRBJ1-2; maybe TRBD1 (5 bases). The CDR3 contains 14 residues. The V end lost 3 bases, the J end lost 4 bases, and 12 bases lay between the germline ends. CDR1 MDHEN and CDR2 SYDVKM come from the germline V gene.

This clonotype has a handful of counts. The chain recombines TRBV10-3 with TRBJ1-1, with TRBD1 as a possible D gene (5 bases). Germline assignment: CDR1 ENHRY and CDR2 SYGVKD. The CDR3 contains 13 residues. The V end was cut by 0 bases, the J end by 11 bases, with 13 bases between. The CDR3 loop reads CAISESGELRAFF. The CDR3 nucleotides read TGTGCCATCAGTGAGTCAGGGGAGCTTAGGGCTTTCTTT.

V is TRBV7-2 and J is TRBJ2-7; possibly TRBD1 for D (5 bases). The CDR3 runs to 13 residues. The V end lost 5 bases, the J end lost 4 bases, and 12 bases lay between the germline ends. Germline CDR1 SGHTA, CDR2 FQGNSA. The CDR3 DNA follows: TGTGCCAGCAGCGAGCGCACAGGTTACGAGCAGTACTTC. Translating it yields CASSERTGYEQYF.

This clonotype has just a few counts. The rearrangement uses TRBV12-3 or TRBV12-4 and TRBJ2-1; 8 nucleotides agree with TRBD1. The CDR3 has 15 amino acids. V gave up 3 bases and J gave up 2 bases; unmatched junction bases: 3. CDR3 region: CASSFGTGTYNEQFF. For the CDR3, the DNA is TGTGCCAGCAGTTTCGGGACAGGAACCTACAATGAGCAGTTCTTC.

The chain uses TRBV7-2 and TRBJ2-1; no clear D gene. With 7 bases removed from V and 4 bases from J, the gap between germline ends came to 23 bases. CDR1 is SGHTA and CDR2 is FQGNSA in the germline V gene. The CDR3 consists of 17 residues. CDR3 nucleotides: TGTGCCAGCAAGATGGGTGGCAATTCGGCACCTTACAATGAGCAGTTCTTC. Translating gives CASKMGGNSAPYNEQFF. Drawing the rest from reference TRBV7-2 and TRBJ2-1, the complete variable domain is GAGVSQSPSNKVTEKGKDVELRCDPISGHTALYWYRQSLGQGLEFLIYFQGNSAPDKSGLPSDRFSAERTGGSVSTLTIQRTQQEDSAVYLCASKMGGNSAPYNEQFFGPGTRLTVL.

The CDR3 loop reads CSVGDGRASGGYEQYF. Written as DNA, the CDR3 is TGCAGCGTGGGGGACGGGAGGGCCTCCGGGGGTTACGAGCAGTACTTC. This rearrangement joins TRBV29-1 to TRBJ2-7; 8 bases match TRBD2. V dropped 6 bases and J dropped 4; count of bases not matched to a gene: 17. The germline V gene has CDR1 SQVTM and CDR2 ANQGSEA. This CDR3 has 16 residues.